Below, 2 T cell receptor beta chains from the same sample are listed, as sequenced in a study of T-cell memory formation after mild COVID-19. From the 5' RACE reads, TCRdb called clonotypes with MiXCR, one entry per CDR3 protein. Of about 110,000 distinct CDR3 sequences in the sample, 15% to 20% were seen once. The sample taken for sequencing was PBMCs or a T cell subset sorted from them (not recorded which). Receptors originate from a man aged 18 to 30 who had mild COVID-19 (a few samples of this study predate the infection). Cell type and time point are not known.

This chain's CDR3 is CASSSTGNYNSPLHF. In DNA, the CDR3 is TGTGCCAGCAGTTCGACAGGGAATTATAATTCACCCCTCCACTTT. The gene calls are TRBV27 and TRBJ1-6; TRBD1 agrees at 7 bases. The CDR3 is 15 residues long. V was clipped by 4 bases and J by 4 bases; unmatched bases: 4. In germline, CDR1 is MNHEY, CDR2 SMNVEV (reference sequence).

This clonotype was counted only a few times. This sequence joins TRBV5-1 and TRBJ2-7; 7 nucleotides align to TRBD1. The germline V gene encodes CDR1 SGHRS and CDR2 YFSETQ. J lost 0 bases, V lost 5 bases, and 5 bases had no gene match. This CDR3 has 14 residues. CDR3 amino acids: CASRTGVNSYEQYV. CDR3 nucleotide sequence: TGCGCCAGCAGAACAGGGGTGAACTCCTACGAGCAGTACGTC.